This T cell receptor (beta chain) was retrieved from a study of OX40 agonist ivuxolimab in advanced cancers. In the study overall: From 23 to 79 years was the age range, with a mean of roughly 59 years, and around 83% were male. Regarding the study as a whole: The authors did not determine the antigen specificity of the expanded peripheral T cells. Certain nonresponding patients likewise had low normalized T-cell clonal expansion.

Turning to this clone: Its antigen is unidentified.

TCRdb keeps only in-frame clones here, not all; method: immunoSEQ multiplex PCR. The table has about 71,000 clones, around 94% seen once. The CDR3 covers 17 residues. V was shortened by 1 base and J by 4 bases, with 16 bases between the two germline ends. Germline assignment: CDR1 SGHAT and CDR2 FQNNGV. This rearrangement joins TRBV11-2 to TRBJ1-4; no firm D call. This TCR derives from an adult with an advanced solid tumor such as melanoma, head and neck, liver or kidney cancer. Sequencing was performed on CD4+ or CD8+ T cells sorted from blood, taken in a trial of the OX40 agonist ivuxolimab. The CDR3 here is CASSLGPYQALNEKLFF. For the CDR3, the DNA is TGTGCCAGCAGCTTAGGTCCGTACCAGGCGCTTAATGAAAAACTGTTTTTT.